One sample yielded the 5 T cell receptor beta chains listed below, sequenced in a study of blood T cell repertoires in COVID-19. Clones were read by immunoSEQ multiplex PCR, and TCRdb kept only the in-frame ones, dropping some. The data hold roughly 180,000 clones, with about four fifths observed a single time. Sequencing input: peripheral blood. Receptors were obtained from a middle-aged man who had recovered from COVID-19.

This chain joins TRBV27 and TRBJ1-5, with 7 bases aligning to TRBD1. The CDR3 is made up of 14 amino acids. CDR1 and CDR2 from the germline V gene are MNHEY and SMNVEV (reference sequence). J lost 6 bases, V lost 6 bases, and 8 bases had no gene match. CDR3 residues: CASSPQGRSQPQHF. Written as DNA, the CDR3 is TGTGCCAGCAGCCCACAGGGGCGCAGTCAGCCCCAGCATTTT.

The V and J genes are TRBV9 and TRBJ1-3; D uncertain. The CDR3 sequence is 14 residues long. Germline loops: CDR1 SGDLS, CDR2 YYNGEE. Deletions cut 4 bases from V and 2 bases from J, with 10 bases between. DNA for the CDR3: TGTGCCAGCAGCCCCGAGGAGGCTGGAAACACCATATATTTT. Translating it yields CASSPEEAGNTIYF.

This sequence joins TRBV4-3 and TRBJ1-2; 7 positions match TRBD1. The V and J ends lost 0 bases and 5 bases, in that order; junction bases with no gene match: 6. This CDR3 spans 15 amino acids. Germline assignment: CDR1 LGHNA and CDR2 YSLEER. The CDR3 here is CASSQDGTALYGYTF. In nucleotides, the CDR3 is TGCGCCAGCAGCCAAGACGGGACAGCTCTATATGGCTACACCTTC.

This clone has a count of ten or more. The CDR3 loop is CASSYGESSYEQYF. CDR3 in DNA: TGTGCCAGCAGTTACGGGGAGAGCTCCTACGAGCAGTACTTC. The chain is built from TRBV6-6 and TRBJ2-7; tentatively, D is TRBD2 (5 bases). Germline V gene data show CDR1 as MNHNY and CDR2 as SVGAGI (reference sequence). V gave up 2 bases and J gave up 0 bases, with 8 bases separating them. The CDR3 is 14 residues long.

The chain recombines TRBV19 with TRBJ1-1; 8 bases match TRBD1. This CDR3 contains 16 residues. The germline CDR1 and CDR2 sequences are LNHDA and SQIVND (reference sequence). Trimming removed 4 bases from V and 1 base from J; junction bases left unmatched: 8. The CDR3 reads CASSTRTGFKNTEAFF. CDR3 bases: TGTGCCAGTAGTACCCGGACAGGGTTTAAGAACACTGAAGCTTTCTTT.